This TCR beta chain comes out of a study of blood T cell repertoires in COVID-19. Study overall: Samples came from the United States, Italy and Spain, spanning acute and convalescent COVID-19.

The CDR3 is 13 residues long. V shed 8 bases, J shed 0 bases, and the junction held 1 base outside the gene matches. Germline CDR1 and CDR2: SGHTA and FQGTGA. Authors' data handling: Using reference gene primer amplification, nucleated cell counts were estimated. TCRdb's table, derived via immunoSEQ multiplex PCR, lists solely in-frame clones and lacks some. Clonal size and the V and J genes are those of that table, whereas D and trimming came from the DNA. The sample records approximately 70,000 clones, approximately 86% being singletons. The source is a woman aged 50 to 60 with acute or convalescent COVID-19. This chain uses TRBV7-3 with TRBJ1-1; 9 bases are shared with TRBD1. Sequencing was performed on peripheral blood. The CDR3 loop reads CASGQGMNTEAFF. CDR3 in DNA: TGTGCCAGCGGACAGGGGATGAACACTGAAGCTTTCTTT.